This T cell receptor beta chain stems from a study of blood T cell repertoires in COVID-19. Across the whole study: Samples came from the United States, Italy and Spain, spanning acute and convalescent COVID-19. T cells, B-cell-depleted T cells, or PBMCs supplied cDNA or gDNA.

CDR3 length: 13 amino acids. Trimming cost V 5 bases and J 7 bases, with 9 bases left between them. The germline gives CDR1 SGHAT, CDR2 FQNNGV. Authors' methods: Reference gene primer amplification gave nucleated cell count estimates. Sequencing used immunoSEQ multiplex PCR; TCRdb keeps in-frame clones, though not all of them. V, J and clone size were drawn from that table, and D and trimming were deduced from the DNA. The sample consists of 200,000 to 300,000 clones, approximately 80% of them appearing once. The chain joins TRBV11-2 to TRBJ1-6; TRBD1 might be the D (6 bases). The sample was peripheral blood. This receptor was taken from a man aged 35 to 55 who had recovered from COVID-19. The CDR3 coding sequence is TGTGCCAGCAGCCCACAGGGAAATTCACCCCTCCACTTT. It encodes CASSPQGNSPLHF.